The 3 T cell receptor beta chains given below trace back to one sample, sequenced in a study of control samples from healthy donors and cancer patients. Only in-frame clones appear in the TCRdb table, and some are missing; sequencing was by immunoSEQ multiplex PCR. This sample has 120,000 or so clones, with 85% to 90% found just once. The sequenced material came from blood. These receptors were taken from a man aged 25-45 years in good health.

This rearrangement joins TRBV19 to TRBJ1-2, with 10 positions matching TRBD1. CDR3 length: 14 amino acids. V shed 11 bases, J shed 4 bases, and the junction held 10 bases outside the gene matches. CDR1 LNHDA and CDR2 SQIVND come from the germline V gene (reference sequence). CDR3 loop: CAGGDRGPSYGYTF. The CDR3 nucleotides are TGTGCCGGGGGAGACAGGGGGCCGAGCTATGGCTACACCTTC.

This clone was recorded once. The chain recombines TRBV27 with TRBJ1-1; D is unclear. From germline, CDR1 is MNHEY and CDR2 SMNVEV (reference sequence). Trimming left V 7 bases short and J 3 bases short, with 15 bases between. This CDR3 contains 14 residues. The CDR3 sequence is CASKRLPGDTEAFF. CDR3 nucleotide sequence: TGTGCCAGCAAAAGGTTGCCAGGAGACACTGAAGCTTTCTTT.

This clone was seen more than once but under ten times. This chain connects TRBV5-5 to TRBJ1-5; D perhaps matches TRBD1 (5 bases). The CDR3 extends over 17 amino acids. The ends were cut back, 0 bases at V and 3 bases at J, with 16 bases in the middle. Germline V CDR1 and CDR2: SGHKS, YYEKEE (reference sequence). The CDR3 region is CASSLGFGRGFNQPQHF. The CDR3 nucleotides read TGTGCCAGCAGCTTGGGATTCGGGCGGGGGTTCAATCAGCCCCAGCATTTT.